This T cell receptor (beta chain) was profiled in a study of OX40 agonist ivuxolimab in advanced cancers. This clone has a single count. Sequencing was performed with immunoSEQ multiplex PCR; in TCRdb, only in-frame clones are kept and a portion is missing. The table has some 87,000 clones, about 92% seen once. The germline V gene encodes CDR1 SGHNT and CDR2 YYREEE (reference sequence). The CDR3 is made up of 14 amino acids. V gave up 5 bases and J gave up 0 bases, with 9 bases separating them. The chain employs TRBV5-4 and TRBJ1-5; no firm D call. This clonotype was obtained from an adult with an advanced solid tumor such as melanoma, head and neck, liver or kidney cancer. Here the sequenced sample was CD4+ or CD8+ T cells sorted from blood, taken in a trial of the OX40 agonist ivuxolimab. The CDR3: CASRVLNSNQPQHF. The CDR3 DNA sequence: TGTGCCAGCAGAGTGTTGAATAGCAATCAGCCCCAGCATTTT.